This entry lists 23 T cell receptor beta chains sequenced from one sample in a study of technical replicates of blood from a handful of donors. Only in-frame clones appear in the TCRdb table, and some are missing; sequencing was by immunoSEQ multiplex PCR. The sample contains roughly 61,000 clones, almost 97% of which appear only once. Sequenced sample: T cells isolated from PBMCs. These receptors were collected from a human donor in good health.

The rearrangement uses TRBV7-9 and TRBJ1-4; 7 bases align to TRBD1. Per germline, CDR1 SEHNR and CDR2 FQNEAQ (reference sequence). V gave up 5 bases and J gave up 3 bases; unmatched junction bases: 3. The length of the CDR3 is 14 residues. CDR3 DNA sequence: TGTGCCAGCAGCCCGGGACAGTCTAATGAAAAACTGTTTTTT. Translation: CASSPGQSNEKLFF. The whole variable domain, filled in from reference TRBV7-9 and TRBJ1-4, reads DTGVSQNPRHKITKRGQNVTFRCDPISEHNRLYWYRQTLGQGPEFLTYFQNEAQLEKSRLLSDRFSAERPKGSFSTLEIQRTEQGDSAMYLCASSPGQSNEKLFFGSGTQLSVL.

This rearrangement joins TRBV6-5 to TRBJ1-1; D unclear. Germline CDR1 is MNHEY and CDR2 is SVGAGI. The V gene lost 7 bases and the J gene lost 2 bases, with 11 bases spanning the gap. This CDR3 is built from 13 residues. CDR3 sequence reads: CASTTIFNTEAFF. The CDR3 DNA reads TGTGCCAGCACCACAATCTTTAACACTGAAGCTTTCTTT.

V usage is TRBV6-5 and J usage is TRBJ2-7, with 11 bases fitting TRBD1. The CDR3 contains 16 residues. V shed 2 bases, J shed 4 bases, and the junction held 7 bases outside the gene matches. Germline-derived CDR1 and CDR2 are MNHEY and SVGAGI. The CDR3 loop reads CASSYTGQGVSYEQYF. The CDR3 region has the DNA TGTGCCAGCAGTTACACGGGACAGGGGGTATCTTACGAGCAGTACTTC.

The chain links TRBV6-1 to TRBJ1-3; unclear D gene. Trimming left V 1 base short and J 2 bases short, with 6 bases between. The CDR3 sequence is 14 residues long. Germline values: CDR1 MNHNS, CDR2 SASEGT. The CDR3 DNA follows: TGTGCCAGCAGTGAAGAAACAGCTGGAAACACCATATATTTT. Translation gives CASSEETAGNTIYF.

The gene calls are TRBV6-1 and TRBJ2-7; maybe TRBD2 (6 bases). V was cut by 6 bases and J by 5 bases, with 20 bases left in between. The CDR3 is 15 amino acids. The V gene's germline CDR1 is MNHNS and CDR2 SASEGT. CDR3 sequence reads: CASSVGTPSENEQYF. The DNA of the CDR3 is TGTGCCAGCAGCGTCGGGACTCCCAGTGAGAACGAGCAGTACTTC.

The rearrangement joins TRBV6-4 to TRBJ2-1, with D possibly TRBD2 on 6 matching bases. There are 14 residues in the CDR3. The germline V gene has CDR1 MRHNA and CDR2 SNTAGT. Trimming shortened V by 0 bases and J by 9 bases, and 12 bases separated the two germline ends. The CDR3 reads CASSDSGGPIEQFF. As DNA, the CDR3 is TGTGCCAGCAGTGACTCTGGAGGGCCGATTGAGCAGTTCTTC.

This clone was seen only once. This chain links TRBV4-1 with TRBJ2-1, with D perhaps matching TRBD1 (5 bases). Germline V gene lookup returns CDR1 MGHRA and CDR2 YSYEKL. The V end lost 3 bases, the J end lost 0 bases, and 9 bases lay between the germline ends. This CDR3 is built from 15 residues. The CDR3 DNA is TGCGCCAGCAGCCAGCAGGGTCGCTCCTACAATGAGCAGTTCTTC. Encoded protein: CASSQQGRSYNEQFF.

The CDR3 protein is CASSLGARANTEAFF. The CDR3 DNA follows: TGTGCCAGCAGTTTAGGAGCCAGGGCGAACACTGAAGCTTTCTTT. The chain uses TRBV28 and TRBJ1-1, with a weak D call TRBD1 (5 bases). V shed 2 bases and J shed 1 base, with 11 bases lying between them. Germline CDR1 and CDR2: MDHEN and SYDVKM. The CDR3 covers 15 residues.

J is TRBJ2-7 and V is TRBV5-1; 7 bases match TRBD2. This CDR3 region has 15 residues. Germline loops: CDR1 SGHRS, CDR2 YFSETQ. J gave up 4 bases and V 0 bases, and 7 bases lay outside the gene matches. In nucleotides, the CDR3 is TGCGCCAGCAGCTTGGGGACCGGGACTAAATACGAGCAGTACTTC. It yields the protein CASSLGTGTKYEQYF.

The rearrangement links TRBV4-1 to TRBJ1-4; D is uncertain. V was clipped by 1 base and J by 7 bases, with 7 bases between them. CDR3 length: 13 amino acids. The germline V gene encodes CDR1 MGHRA and CDR2 YSYEKL. CDR3 DNA sequence: TGCGCCAGCAGCCAAGTCCGGGGTGAAAAACTGTTTTTT. Translating it yields CASSQVRGEKLFF.

The rearrangement uses TRBV5-4 and TRBJ1-1; D uncertain. This CDR3 is built from 16 residues. Trimming removed 5 bases at V and 1 base at J, with 18 bases between. Germline V gene data show CDR1 as SGHNT and CDR2 as YYREEE (reference sequence). The CDR3 loop is CASSSATSSRNTEAFF. The DNA of the CDR3 is TGTGCCAGCAGTTCTGCCACCTCATCGCGGAACACTGAAGCTTTCTTT.

V usage is TRBV7-9 and J usage is TRBJ2-7; TRBD1 matches 9 bases. The CDR3 has 17 amino acids. The trim removed 5 bases at V and 1 base at J, leaving 12 bases unmatched. The V gene's germline CDR1 is SEHNR and CDR2 FQNEAQ (reference sequence). The CDR3 region has the DNA TGTGCCAGCAGCCCGCGTCTAAGGACAGGGGTTTCCTACGAGCAGTACTTC. It specifies CASSPRLRTGVSYEQYF. Complete variable domain (other parts from reference TRBV7-9 and TRBJ2-7): DTGVSQNPRHKITKRGQNVTFRCDPISEHNRLYWYRQTLGQGPEFLTYFQNEAQLEKSRLLSDRFSAERPKGSFSTLEIQRTEQGDSAMYLCASSPRLRTGVSYEQYFGPGTRLTVT.

The gene calls are TRBV4-1 and TRBJ1-2, with D hard to call. Germline CDR1 and CDR2: MGHRA and YSYEKL. There are 14 residues in the CDR3. Trimming took 1 base from V and 4 from J, leaving 10 bases between them. The CDR3 reads CASSQVAVPYGYTF. DNA for the CDR3: TGCGCCAGCAGCCAAGTAGCAGTCCCCTATGGCTACACCTTC.

The chain combines TRBV11-2 with TRBJ1-1; 8 bases are shared with TRBD1. The CDR3 consists of 18 residues. Germline assignment: CDR1 SGHAT and CDR2 FQNNGV. J gave up 0 bases and V 1 base, and 10 bases lay outside the gene matches. The CDR3 DNA reads TGTGCCAGCAGCTTAGCCGGCGTCAGGGGGCTAATGAACACTGAAGCTTTCTTT. Protein product: CASSLAGVRGLMNTEAFF.

Comments on this clone: The germline gene is not matched at one end of the junction; a read error may be the cause. The chain uses TRBV12-5 and TRBJ1-5, with a weak D call TRBD1 (5 bases). This CDR3 is built from 13 residues. Per the germline V gene, CDR1 is LGHNT and CDR2 is FRNRAP. The DNA of the CDR3 is TGTGCTAGTGGAACTCACTTCATATGGGGCAGGGATTTT. This gives the protein CASGTHFIWGRDF.

The genes are TRBV10-3 and TRBJ2-7, with 10 nucleotides matching TRBD1. The germline V gene has CDR1 ENHRY and CDR2 SYGVKD. This CDR3 has 16 residues. V trimming: 6 bases; J trimming: 3 bases; junction bases outside the gene matches: 11. The CDR3 DNA follows: TGTGCCATCAGGACGGGACAGGGGTCTGCCAGCTACGAGCAGTACTTC. Protein: CAIRTGQGSASYEQYF.

The rearrangement uses TRBV11-2 and TRBJ1-1, with unresolved D. Per the germline V gene, CDR1 is SGHAT and CDR2 is FQNNGV. The V end was cut by 1 base, the J end by 3 bases, with 15 bases between. The CDR3 has 16 amino acids. The CDR3 spells CASSLVGALYDTEAFF. CDR3 nucleotide sequence: TGTGCCAGCAGCTTAGTCGGTGCGCTTTACGACACTGAAGCTTTCTTT. Full variable domain (outside the CDR3, taken from reference TRBV11-2 and TRBJ1-1): EAGVAQSPRYKIIEKRQSVAFWCNPISGHATLYWYQQILGQGPKLLIQFQNNGVVDDSQLPKDRFSAERLKGVDSTLKIQPAKLEDSAVYLCASSLVGALYDTEAFFGQGTRLTVV.

This clone occurred once. This chain joins TRBV14 and TRBJ1-2; D gene uncertain. Germline assignment: CDR1 SGHDN and CDR2 FVKESK. V was clipped by 6 bases and J by 5 bases, with 13 bases between them. The CDR3 has 13 amino acids. The CDR3 protein is CASSPDRGYGYTF. CDR3 DNA sequence: TGTGCCAGCAGTCCTGATCGGGGATATGGCTACACCTTC.

The chain uses TRBV27 and TRBJ2-3; 7 bases fit TRBD2. The germline V gene encodes CDR1 MNHEY and CDR2 SMNVEV (reference sequence). The CDR3 has 15 amino acids. The ends lost 6 bases at V and 0 bases at J; junction bases unmatched: 6. CDR3 nucleotide sequence: TGTGCCAGCAGCCCTCTAGCGGAAAGCACAGATACGCAGTATTTT. It is translated as CASSPLAESTDTQYF.

The CDR3 coding sequence is TGTGCCAGCAGCCCCCTGGGGGCAGGGGGCAATCAGCCCCAGCATTTT. It translates to CASSPLGAGGNQPQHF. The chain employs TRBV7-3 and TRBJ1-5; D might be TRBD1 (6 bases). The CDR3 totals 16 residues. From germline, CDR1 is SGHTA and CDR2 FQGTGA. V was cut by 5 bases and J by 2 bases, with 16 bases left in between.

V usage is TRBV5-1 and J usage is TRBJ1-1, with D possibly matching TRBD1 (6 bases). Trimming cost V 5 bases and J 8 bases, with 19 bases left between them. Germline values: CDR1 SGHRS, CDR2 YFSETQ. The CDR3 contains 14 residues. The CDR3 loop reads CASSSRTAITEAFF. The CDR3 DNA is TGCGCCAGCAGTTCTCGGACAGCAATTACAGAAGCTTTCTTT.

V usage is TRBV6-5 and J usage is TRBJ1-2; D is unclear. Trimming pared 8 bases from V and 4 bases from J, leaving 20 bases between. The V gene's germline CDR1 is MNHEY and CDR2 SVGAGI. CDR3 length equals 15 residues. The CDR3 bases are TGTGCCAGCTCCACCGGCGGTATCCGGCCCTATGGCTACACCTTC. Amino acids: CASSTGGIRPYGYTF.

The chain uses TRBV7-3 and TRBJ2-1; TRBD2 might be the D (5 bases). Germline V gene sequence: CDR1 SGHTA, CDR2 FQGTGA. The CDR3 is 14 amino acids. Trimming cost V 4 bases and J 0 bases, with 7 bases left between them. The chain's CDR3 is CASSSGNSYNEQFF. The CDR3, as DNA: TGTGCCAGCAGCTCCGGGAACTCCTACAATGAGCAGTTCTTC. The whole variable domain, filled in from reference TRBV7-3 and TRBJ2-1, reads GAGVSQTPSNKVTEKGKYVELRCDPISGHTALYWYRQSLGQGPEFLIYFQGTGAADDSGLPNDRFFAVRPEGSVSTLKIQRTERGDSAVYLCASSSGNSYNEQFFGPGTRLTVL.